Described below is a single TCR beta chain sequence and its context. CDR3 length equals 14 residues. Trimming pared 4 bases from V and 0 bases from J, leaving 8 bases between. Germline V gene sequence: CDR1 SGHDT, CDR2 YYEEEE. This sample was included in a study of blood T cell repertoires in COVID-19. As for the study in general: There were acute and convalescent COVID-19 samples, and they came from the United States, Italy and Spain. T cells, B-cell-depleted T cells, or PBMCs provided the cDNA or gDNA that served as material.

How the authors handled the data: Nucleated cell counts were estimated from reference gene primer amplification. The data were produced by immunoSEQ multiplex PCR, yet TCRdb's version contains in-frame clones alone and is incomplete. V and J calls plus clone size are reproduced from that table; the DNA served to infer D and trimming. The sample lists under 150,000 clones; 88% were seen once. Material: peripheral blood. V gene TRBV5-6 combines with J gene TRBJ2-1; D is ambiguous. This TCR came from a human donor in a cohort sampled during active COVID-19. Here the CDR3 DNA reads TGTGCCAGCAGCCCCGGTACCTCCTACAATGAGCAGTTCTTC. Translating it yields CASSPGTSYNEQFF.